This T cell receptor (beta chain) emerged from a study of blood T cells in healthy people across ages. Study-level background: Per two T cells, template switching captured roughly one barcoded beta molecule. Findings of the study overall: Relative to aged donors, long-lived donors carried more naive CD4+ cells and displayed higher diversity. Estimated diversity across one million T cells was deemed an underestimate. Per million T cells, TCR beta diversity dropped about linearly as age rose.

This clonotype was detected a few times. Its antigen is undetermined. Germline V CDR1 and CDR2: SGHDT, YYEEEE. V gave up 0 bases and J gave up 0 bases, with 7 bases separating them. This CDR3 has 15 amino acids. Combining a sample-barcoded 5' primer with a J-beta primer mix, a second PCR ran for roughly 6 to 12 cycles. TCRdb re-called the 5' RACE reads with MiXCR, one entry per CDR3 protein. The repertoire holds 1.5 million to 2 million distinct CDR3 sequences, with 28% as singletons. Specimen: blood. The origin of this receptor is a woman in her 30s in good health. This chain links TRBV5-6 with TRBJ2-1; D unresolved. The CDR3 is CASSLGRRSYNEQFF. The CDR3 nucleotides read TGTGCCAGCAGCTTGGGACGCCGCTCCTACAATGAGCAGTTCTTC.